Shown below are 24 T cell receptor beta chains from a single sample sequenced in a study of vaccination effects on CD4 cells after COVID-19. Produced via immunoSEQ multiplex PCR; TCRdb's table is partial and in-frame only. There are around 19,000 clones in the sample; 70% occur only once, and about 16% lies in the top ten. Before any sequencing was done, the ViraFEST assay used viral peptide pools to expand antigen-specific CD4+ T cells. Subsequent to a culture period of around eleven days, CD4+ T cells were isolated. These TCRs' antigens remain unknown. Sequencing used CD4+ T cells from PBMCs cultured with HCoV-229E spike peptides, obtained before COVID-19 vaccination. Every receptor here comes from a human donor who received a COVID-19 vaccine.

The chain is built from TRBV6-2 or TRBV6-3 and TRBJ2-2; 13 bases line up with TRBD2. V lost 5 bases, J lost 0 bases, and 3 bases stayed unmatched. CDR1 MNHEY and CDR2 SVGEGT come from the germline V gene. The CDR3 length is 17 residues. As DNA, the CDR3 is TGTGCCAGCAGTACACTAGCGGGGGGGGCGAACACCGGGGAGCTGTTTTTT. This gives the protein CASSTLAGGANTGELFF.

The V and J genes are TRBV29-1 and TRBJ1-2; 11 positions match TRBD1. Germline CDR1 and CDR2: SQVTM and ANQGSEA. CDR3 length: 13 amino acids. V lost 3 bases, J lost 5 bases, and 2 bases stayed unmatched. The CDR3 sequence is CSVDGTGGYGYTF. Here the CDR3 DNA reads TGCAGCGTTGATGGGACAGGGGGGTATGGCTACACCTTC. The entire variable domain, with the rest obtained from reference TRBV29-1 and TRBJ1-2, is as follows: SAVISQKPSRDICQRGTSLTIQCQVDSQVTMMFWYRQQPGQSLTLIATANQGSEATYESGFVIDKFPISRPNLTFSTLTVSNMSPEDSSIYLCSVDGTGGYGYTFGSGTRLTVV.

The rearrangement joins TRBV3-1 (or the pseudogene TRBV3-2) to TRBJ1-1; maybe TRBD1 (6 bases). V lost 0 bases to trimming and J lost 0 bases, with 17 bases between them. Germline loops: CDR1 LGHDT, CDR2 YNNKEL (reference sequence). The CDR3 length is 18 residues. The CDR3 spells CASSQEGGAEGLNTEAFF. In DNA, the CDR3 is TGTGCCAGCAGCCAAGAGGGGGGGGCAGAAGGACTGAACACTGAAGCTTTCTTT.

This rearrangement joins TRBV12-5 to TRBJ2-3; TRBD2 matches 7 bases. The CDR3 runs to 14 residues. V lost 8 bases to trimming and J lost 2 bases; unmatched junction nucleotides: 7. Germline-derived CDR1 and CDR2 are LGHNT and FRNRAP. CDR3 sequence reads: CASKTSWNTDTQYF. The CDR3 DNA follows: TGTGCTAGTAAGACTAGCTGGAACACAGATACGCAGTATTTT.

The chain recombines TRBV5-1 with TRBJ2-1; tentative D call: TRBD2 (6 bases). The length of the CDR3 is 14 residues. The V and J ends lost 4 bases and 7 bases respectively, with 15 bases between them. The germline CDR1 and CDR2 sequences are SGHRS and YFSETQ. CDR3 nucleotides: TGCGCCAGCAGCGTAGGGACTGAGGGGAATGAGCAGTTCTTC. Protein: CASSVGTEGNEQFF.

The rearrangement joins TRBV7-9 to TRBJ1-3; no clear D. Germline values: CDR1 SEHNR, CDR2 FQNEAQ (reference sequence). This CDR3 is 13 amino acids long. Trimming pared 2 bases from V and 3 bases from J, leaving 5 bases between. The CDR3: CASSLTLGNTIYF. As DNA, the CDR3 is TGTGCCAGCAGCTTAACCCTTGGAAACACCATATATTTT. Variable domain in full (rest from reference TRBV7-9 and TRBJ1-3): DTGVSQNPRHKITKRGQNVTFRCDPISEHNRLYWYRQTLGQGPEFLTYFQNEAQLEKSRLLSDRFSAERPKGSFSTLEIQRTEQGDSAMYLCASSLTLGNTIYFGEGSWLTVV.

V gene TRBV6-2 or TRBV6-3 combines with J gene TRBJ2-3; D ambiguous. Germline-derived CDR1 and CDR2 are MNHEY and SVGEGT. Trimming stripped 2 bases from V and 3 bases from J, with 3 bases between. This CDR3 region has 12 residues. The CDR3 spells CASSYETDTQYF. The CDR3 DNA reads as TGTGCCAGCAGTTACGAAACAGATACGCAGTATTTT.

The J gene is TRBJ2-7, the V gene TRBV27, with 9 bases identical to TRBD2. Germline V gene lookup returns CDR1 MNHEY and CDR2 SMNVEV (reference sequence). The V and J ends lost 0 bases and 6 bases, in that order; junction bases with no gene match: 9. This CDR3 contains 16 residues. CDR3 region: CASSLSTVAGESEQYF. DNA for the CDR3: TGTGCCAGCAGTTTATCAACGGTAGCGGGAGAAAGCGAGCAGTACTTC.

This chain uses TRBV19 with TRBJ2-1; D not certain. This CDR3 comprises 15 residues. The V gene lost 5 bases and the J gene lost 0 bases, with 11 bases spanning the gap. The V gene's germline CDR1 is LNHDA and CDR2 SQIVND (reference sequence). The CDR3 sequence: CASSVLDSSYNEQFF. Written as DNA, the CDR3 is TGTGCCAGTAGTGTACTGGATAGCTCCTACAATGAGCAGTTCTTC.

The chain recombines TRBV7-8 with TRBJ2-3, with 8 positions matching TRBD2. The CDR3 covers 15 residues. With 3 bases clipped from V and 3 bases from J, the junction kept 5 bases outside the gene matches. Germline CDR1 is SGHVS and CDR2 is FQNEAQ. CDR3 coding DNA: TGTGCCAGCAGCTTGCGGGGGGCGGGAACAGATACGCAGTATTTT. This sequence encodes CASSLRGAGTDTQYF.

Only one count was recorded for this clone. This chain links TRBV6-6 with TRBJ1-1; D ambiguous. V lost 8 bases, J lost 5 bases, and 12 bases lay in between. In germline, CDR1 is MNHNY, CDR2 SVGAGI (reference sequence). CDR3 size: 12 residues. In nucleotides, the CDR3 is TGTGCCAGCGCCCGGGAGGAAACTGAAGCTTTCTTT. The encoded protein is CASAREETEAFF.

The CDR3 here is CASSRRWGESGTVNEQFF. The CDR3 coding sequence is TGCGCCAGCAGCCGACGGTGGGGGGAATCCGGGACAGTAAATGAGCAGTTCTTC. The genes are TRBV5-1 and TRBJ2-1, with D perhaps matching TRBD1 (7 bases). In germline, CDR1 is SGHRS, CDR2 YFSETQ. There are 18 residues in the CDR3. Trimming removed 4 bases at V and 7 bases at J, with 27 bases between.

CDR3 coding DNA: TGTGCCAGCAGCGTAGAACTCCCGAGGGGGGACAGGGGGCATGAGACCCAGTACTTC. As protein: CASSVELPRGDRGHETQYF. The chain employs TRBV9 and TRBJ2-5; 12 positions agree with TRBD1. Germline V gene lookup returns CDR1 SGDLS and CDR2 YYNGEE. The CDR3 is made up of 19 amino acids. J gave up 5 bases and V 0 bases, and 14 bases lay outside the gene matches.

This chain links TRBV6-1 with TRBJ2-3, with 8 nucleotides matching TRBD2. Germline V gene data show CDR1 as MNHNS and CDR2 as SASEGT. This CDR3 spans 15 amino acids. The ends lost 2 bases at V and 1 base at J; junction bases unmatched: 2. Here the CDR3 DNA reads TGTGCCAGCAGTGAATTAGCGGGACGCACAGATACGCAGTATTTT. This encodes CASSELAGRTDTQYF.

The V call is TRBV5-4, the J call TRBJ2-3, with 8 nucleotides matching TRBD2. Germline-derived CDR1 and CDR2 are SGHNT and YYREEE (reference sequence). CDR3 size: 15 residues. Germline trimming cut 4 bases from V and 6 bases from J; bases unmatched to any gene: 10. The CDR3 reads CASSGPAGVLDTQYF. CDR3 in DNA: TGTGCCAGCAGCGGCCCAGCGGGAGTCCTGGATACGCAGTATTTT.

In this sample, this clone turned up once. The rearrangement uses TRBV10-1 and TRBJ1-1, with TRBD1 matching 8 bases. V lost 6 bases, J lost 1 base, and 10 bases stayed unmatched. Germline V CDR1 and CDR2: WNHNN, SYGVQD (reference sequence). CDR3 size: 16 residues. In DNA, the CDR3 is TGCGCCAGCAGCTACGGACAGGGCCGAACGAACACTGAAGCTTTCTTT. It is translated as CASSYGQGRTNTEAFF.

The chain carries TRBV6-5 and TRBJ1-1, with 7 bases identical to TRBD1. This CDR3 contains 16 residues. V dropped 0 bases and J dropped 0; count of bases not matched to a gene: 4. The germline V gene has CDR1 MNHEY and CDR2 SVGAGI. Here the CDR3 DNA reads TGTGCCAGCAGTTACTCACAGGGGCTCATGAACACTGAAGCTTTCTTT. Protein product: CASSYSQGLMNTEAFF.

A few counts support this clone. CDR3 residues: CASSLRVTGELFF. In nucleotides, the CDR3 is TGTGCCAGCAGCTTACGAGTTACCGGGGAGCTGTTTTTT. The V gene is TRBV5-6, the J gene TRBJ2-2, with D hard to call. Germline lookup yields CDR1 SGHDT and CDR2 YYEEEE. V lost 2 bases to trimming and J lost 5 bases, with 7 bases between them. The CDR3 loop spans 13 amino acids.

The chain couples TRBV5-1 to TRBJ2-7; 12 positions match TRBD1. The CDR3 totals 14 residues. Trimming took 4 bases from V and 5 from J; bases not matched to a gene: 4. The germline gives CDR1 SGHRS, CDR2 YFSETQ. DNA for the CDR3: TGCGCCAGCAGCCCGGGGGACAGGGGGCACGAGCAGTACTTC. Its protein product is CASSPGDRGHEQYF.

The rearrangement joins TRBV7-6 to TRBJ1-3, with D possibly being TRBD1 (5 bases). The ends were cut back, 1 base at V and 0 bases at J, with 13 bases in the middle. The CDR3 covers 17 residues. Germline V lookup: CDR1 SGHVS, CDR2 FNYEAQ. CDR3 in amino acids: CASSLVGTGSSGNTIYF. Here the CDR3 DNA reads TGTGCCAGCAGCTTAGTTGGGACGGGGAGCTCTGGAAACACCATATATTTT.

V usage is TRBV4-1 and J usage is TRBJ1-4; possibly TRBD1 for D (5 bases). The CDR3 is made up of 19 amino acids. Germline assignment: CDR1 MGHRA and CDR2 YSYEKL. The V and J ends lost 4 bases and 8 bases respectively, with 29 bases between them. The CDR3 DNA follows: TGCGCCAGCAGCCCCTTAGGTTTGGAGCAGGGAGGAAGTAGGGAAAAACTGTTTTTT. It is translated as CASSPLGLEQGGSREKLFF.

This clone was observed a single time. This chain links TRBV19 with TRBJ2-7; TRBD2 is a possible D gene (6 bases). The CDR3 is 14 residues long. Germline loops: CDR1 LNHDA, CDR2 SQIVND (reference sequence). V was clipped by 4 bases and J by 2 bases, with 12 bases between them. The CDR3 loop is CASSTQRVPYEQYF. The CDR3 nucleotides read TGTGCCAGTAGTACCCAGCGGGTTCCCTACGAGCAGTACTTC.

The chain combines TRBV29-1 with TRBJ1-5; possibly TRBD1 for D (5 bases). The V gene lost 7 bases and the J gene lost 7 bases, with 17 bases spanning the gap. The CDR3 has 13 amino acids. Germline CDR1 and CDR2: SQVTM and ANQGSEA. The CDR3 DNA is TGCAGCGCGAAAGATGGGGGGGAGCAGCCCCAGCATTTT. Translated, it gives CSAKDGGEQPQHF.

The rearrangement uses TRBV18 and TRBJ2-3; the D is unclear. This CDR3 is 11 amino acids long. Germline-derived CDR1 and CDR2 are KGHSH and LQKENI. The germline V and J ends were trimmed by 4 bases and 4 bases, with 3 bases remaining between them. CDR3 sequence reads: CASSRADTQYF. The CDR3, as DNA: TGTGCCAGCTCACGGGCAGATACGCAGTATTTT.